The 21 T cell receptor beta chains below all came from one sample that was sequenced in a study of T-cell reconstitution after alpha-beta-depleted transplantation in children. Unique molecular identifiers were incorporated into the prepared TCRbeta library. TCRdb re-called the PCR reads through MiXCR, storing one row per CDR3 protein. The sample shows over 200,000 distinct CDR3 sequences, about 8.2% of them seen only once. The sequencing here drew on PBMCs, mostly from graft donor cells, taken 360 days after TCRalphabeta/CD19-depleted stem cell transplant. The receptors come from a male patient between 2 and 10 years old who had a stem cell transplant for acute myeloid leukemia, so the T cells may come from the graft donor.

The sample holds many counts of this clonotype. V gene TRBV6-4 combines with J gene TRBJ2-3; 7 positions match TRBD1. Germline V gene data show CDR1 as MRHNA and CDR2 as SNTAGT. With 6 bases clipped from V and 4 bases from J, the junction kept 7 bases outside the gene matches. This CDR3 has 14 amino acids. The CDR3 here is CASSRTGVADTQYF. Here the CDR3 DNA reads TGTGCCAGCAGCCGAACAGGGGTGGCAGATACGCAGTATTTT.

This clonotype was counted a few times. This chain links TRBV12-3 or TRBV12-4 with TRBJ2-3, with D perhaps matching TRBD2 (6 bases). This CDR3 is built from 15 residues. The germline V and J ends were trimmed by 3 bases and 6 bases, with 16 bases remaining between them. Here the CDR3 DNA reads TGTGCCAGCAGTTTCCAGGGACGAGGGAGGGATACGCAGTATTTT. It yields the protein CASSFQGRGRDTQYF.

The chain has TRBV4-2 and TRBJ2-7; possible D gene TRBD2, 5 bases. The germline V and J ends were trimmed by 0 bases and 10 bases, with 13 bases remaining between them. CDR1 and CDR2 (germline): LGHNA, YNFKEQ. There are 13 residues in the CDR3. The CDR3 loop is CASSQDSGIIQYF. In DNA, the CDR3 is TGTGCCAGCAGCCAAGATTCGGGAATTATACAGTACTTC.

This rearrangement joins TRBV12-3 or TRBV12-4 to TRBJ1-1, with D perhaps TRBD1 (6 bases). Trimming shortened V by 5 bases and J by 5 bases, and 15 bases separated the two germline ends. The CDR3 runs to 14 residues. CDR3 nucleotide sequence: TGTGCCAGCAGTAGCCTACAGGGACGGACTGAAGCTTTCTTT. It encodes CASSSLQGRTEAFF.

This clonotype was counted ten times or more. The J gene is TRBJ2-3, the V gene TRBV29-1; no reliable D call. CDR1 SQVTM and CDR2 ANQGSEA come from the germline V gene. The CDR3 consists of 12 residues. Between the trimmed V and J ends, which lost 6 bases and 4 bases, there was a span of 11 bases. The DNA of the CDR3 is TGCAGCGTGGACCACAAATCAGATACGCAGTATTTT. Its translation is CSVDHKSDTQYF.

This clonotype was counted between two and nine times. A read error may produce the germline difference seen at one junction end. This sequence joins TRBV5-1 and TRBJ2-1; 9 bases are shared with TRBD2. CDR1 is SGHRS and CDR2 is YFSETQ in the germline V gene. This CDR3 spans 18 amino acids. The DNA for the CDR3 is TGCGCCAGCAGCTTTGGGCGGAAGGCGGGAGGGCCCTACCATGAGCAGTTCTTC. It is translated as CASSFGRKAGGPYHEQFF.

There are a few counts of this clonotype. CDR3 bases: TGTGCCAGCAGTTTAGGGAGCTACCAAGAGACCCAGTACTTC. Its translation is CASSLGSYQETQYF. The chain is built from TRBV12-3 or TRBV12-4 and TRBJ2-5; D unclear. The CDR3 runs 14 residues. Trimming shortened V by 1 base and J by 0 bases, and 6 bases separated the two germline ends.

The V and J genes are TRBV3-1 and TRBJ2-3, with a tentative D call TRBD2 (5 bases). There are 15 residues in the CDR3. The germline V and J ends were trimmed by 0 bases and 3 bases, with 10 bases remaining between them. Germline V lookup: CDR1 LGHDT, CDR2 YNNKEL (reference sequence). The CDR3 coding sequence is TGTGCCAGCAGCCAAGACCCGGGGTCGACAGATACGCAGTATTTT. It is translated as CASSQDPGSTDTQYF.

A few counts support this clonotype. This chain joins TRBV12-3 or TRBV12-4 and TRBJ1-4; 8 positions match TRBD1. Losses at the gene ends were 7 bases for V and 11 bases for J; bases not matched to a gene: 15. This CDR3 has 15 residues. The CDR3 sequence is CASTLAGGLSRKLFF. The CDR3 coding sequence is TGTGCCAGCACCCTAGCAGGGGGCCTATCAAGGAAACTGTTTTTT.

There are a few counts of this clonotype. The chain combines TRBV30 with TRBJ2-2; no reliable D call. The CDR3 is made up of 15 amino acids. Trimming took 4 bases from V and 2 from J, leaving 14 bases between them. Germline V gene data show CDR1 as GTSNPN and CDR2 as SVGIG (reference sequence). The CDR3 nucleotides are TGTGCCTGGAATTCGGGCAGATTAAACACCGGGGAGCTGTTTTTT. Residues: CAWNSGRLNTGELFF.

This clonotype turned up a few times. The chain joins TRBV10-3 to TRBJ2-2; TRBD1 agrees at 7 bases. Trimming removed 5 bases from V and 3 bases from J; junction bases left unmatched: 9. CDR1 and CDR2 (germline): ENHRY, SYGVKD. The CDR3 covers 16 residues. The CDR3: CAISRSTDRDTGELFF. The CDR3 DNA reads TGTGCCATCAGTCGTTCGACAGACAGGGACACCGGGGAGCTGTTTTTT.

This clonotype has a handful of counts. CDR3: CASSLAWRNEQFF. As DNA, the CDR3 is TGTGCCAGCAGCTTAGCATGGAGAAATGAGCAGTTCTTC. This chain uses TRBV7-9 with TRBJ2-1; D remains ambiguous. V dropped 0 bases and J dropped 7 bases, with 7 bases sitting between them. The CDR3 totals 13 residues. Germline V CDR1 and CDR2: SEHNR, FQNEAQ (reference sequence).

This clonotype was seen repeatedly, ten times or more. The chain uses TRBV6-5 and TRBJ2-2; D remains unclear. Trimming took off 3 bases at V and 9 bases at J, with 20 bases between the two ends. There are 16 residues in the CDR3. Germline values: CDR1 MNHEY, CDR2 SVGAGI. The CDR3 loop is CASSYWSKATLRELFF. The CDR3 DNA is TGTGCCAGCAGTTATTGGTCCAAAGCCACCTTGAGGGAGCTGTTTTTT.

The gene calls are TRBV7-2 and TRBJ2-7; 7 nucleotides agree with TRBD2. Trimming cost V 0 bases and J 5 bases; bases outside gene matches: 10. The CDR3 length is 16 residues. Germline CDR1 is SGHTA and CDR2 is FQGNSA. CDR3 DNA sequence: TGTGCCAGCAGCTTAGCGGGAGGGCCTGTTCTTAACGAGCAGTACTTC. Protein sequence: CASSLAGGPVLNEQYF.

The chain carries TRBV29-1 and TRBJ2-3; D is unclear. The CDR3 consists of 12 residues. Germline loops: CDR1 SQVTM, CDR2 ANQGSEA. Between the trimmed V and J ends, which lost 3 bases and 3 bases, there was a span of 7 bases. The CDR3 sequence: CSVDPATDTQYF. CDR3 DNA: TGCAGCGTTGACCCCGCTACAGATACGCAGTATTTT.

A few counts support this clonotype. V and J are TRBV29-1 and TRBJ2-5; D is possibly TRBD1 (6 bases). Germline lookup yields CDR1 SQVTM and CDR2 ANQGSEA. V was cut by 2 bases and J by 5 bases, with 12 bases left in between. The CDR3 is 13 residues long. CDR3 coding DNA: TGCAGCGTTGAACGGACAGTGACGGAGACCCAGTACTTC. This gives the protein CSVERTVTETQYF.

This clonotype was seen many times. V and J are TRBV5-1 and TRBJ1-1, with 10 bases lining up with TRBD1. V shed 7 bases and J 3 bases; nucleotides not matched to a gene: 9. The CDR3 contains 15 residues. The germline V gene encodes CDR1 SGHRS and CDR2 YFSETQ. In DNA, the CDR3 is TGCGCCAGCGGACAGGGACAGGGGCCTGACACTGAAGCTTTCTTT. Translated: CASGQGQGPDTEAFF.

This clonotype has at least ten counts. The V and J genes are TRBV20-1 and TRBJ2-3; the D is unclear. The CDR3 contains 11 residues. CDR1 is DFQATT and CDR2 is SNEGSKA in the germline V gene (reference sequence). Trimming pared 3 bases from V and 7 bases from J, leaving 8 bases between. The DNA of the CDR3 is TGCAGTGCTAGCCCGTCTTATACGCAGTATTTT. The encoded protein is CSASPSYTQYF.

The chain employs TRBV11-3 and TRBJ2-2; 7 bases agree with TRBD1. J gave up 2 bases and V 5 bases, and 5 bases lay outside the gene matches. The CDR3 loop spans 15 amino acids. Germline-derived CDR1 and CDR2 are SGHNT and YENEEA. This CDR3 reads CASSRGQINTGELFF. The CDR3 nucleotides are TGTGCCAGCAGCAGGGGACAGATCAACACCGGGGAGCTGTTTTTT. The variable domain in full, completed from reference TRBV11-3 and TRBJ2-2, reads EAGVVQSPRYKIIEKKQPVAFWCNPISGHNTLYWYLQNLGQGPELLIRYENEEAVDDSQLPKDRFSAERLKGVDSTLKIQPAELGDSAVYLCASSRGQINTGELFFGEGSRLTVL.

This clonotype was seen repeatedly, ten times or more. The chain links TRBV12-3 or TRBV12-4 to TRBJ2-5, with D tentatively TRBD1 or TRBD2 (5 bases each). This CDR3 spans 14 amino acids. The V gene lost 6 bases and the J gene lost 2 bases, with 13 bases spanning the gap. CDR3 region: CASSRGRKQETQYF. The DNA for the CDR3 is TGTGCCAGCAGCCGGGGACGAAAGCAAGAGACCCAGTACTTC.

This clonotype turned up a few times. This rearrangement joins TRBV2 to TRBJ2-3; tentative D call: TRBD1 (6 bases). The CDR3 totals 14 residues. Trimming left V 2 bases short and J 1 base short, with 7 bases between. From germline, CDR1 is SNHLY and CDR2 FYNNEI. The CDR3 loop is CASSEPGGTDTQYF. CDR3 coding DNA: TGTGCCAGCAGTGAACCAGGGGGCACAGATACGCAGTATTTT. Using reference TRBV2 and TRBJ2-3 for the parts outside the CDR3, the full variable domain is EPEVTQTPSHQVTQMGQEVILRCVPISNHLYFYWYRQILGQKVEFLVSFYNNEISEKSEIFDDQFSVERPDGSNFTLKIRSTKLEDSAMYFCASSEPGGTDTQYFGPGTRLTVL.